This T cell receptor beta chain was retrieved from a study of CD8+ T cells in alopecia areata. Overall study context: Those treated were given oral tofacitinib at 5 to 10 mg twice daily.

Reverse transcribed after extraction, RNA yielded cDNA as the sequencing template. Only in-frame clones appear in the TCRdb table, and some are missing; sequencing was by immunoSEQ multiplex PCR. The profile covers approximately 180,000 clones, with less than 75% appearing a single time and over 10% taken by the ten largest. The study's findings and limits: Tissue-resident alphabeta T cells belonging to normal skin likewise get sequenced within scalp specimens. TCRs were shared less clearly across patients than in mice, possibly for HLA-related reasons.

This CDR3 has 13 residues. V was clipped by 3 bases and J by 4 bases, with 12 bases between them. Germline CDR1 reads SQVTM; CDR2 reads ANQGSEA. This clone was seen once. Its antigen remains unknown. The chain employs TRBV29-1 and TRBJ1-2; no reliable D call. This material consisted of CD8+ T cells sorted from blood, taken at week 0. The receptor's source is a human donor with alopecia areata. The CDR3 sequence is CSVDFGQSYGYTF. In nucleotides, the CDR3 is TGCAGCGTTGATTTTGGGCAGTCCTATGGCTACACCTTC.